The 2 T cell receptor beta chains below all came from one sample that was sequenced in a study of cytomegalovirus exposure and HLA in healthy donors. The PCR ran on 60 Vbeta and 13 Jbeta primers. Some clones are missing from TCRdb's copy, which holds only in-frame ones; the method was immunoSEQ multiplex PCR. This table lists over 120,000 clones. The source material was PBMCs. These receptors were taken from a male donor in good health and CMV-seronegative.

The chain links TRBV5-1 to TRBJ2-3; 7 nucleotides align to TRBD2. V gave up 0 bases and J gave up 4 bases; unmatched junction bases: 2. This CDR3 region has 14 residues. The germline V gene has CDR1 SGHRS and CDR2 YFSETQ. This chain's CDR3 is CASSLGLAADTQYF. The DNA of the CDR3 is TGCGCCAGCAGCTTGGGGCTAGCGGCAGATACGCAGTATTTT.

The chain has TRBV6-1 and TRBJ1-1, with TRBD1 as a possible D gene (6 bases). In germline, CDR1 is MNHNS, CDR2 SASEGT. The CDR3 is 13 residues long. Trimming left V 5 bases short and J 4 bases short, with 11 bases between. Here the CDR3 reads CASSNRVSTEAFF. As DNA, the CDR3 is TGTGCCAGCAGTAACAGGGTTTCCACTGAAGCTTTCTTT.